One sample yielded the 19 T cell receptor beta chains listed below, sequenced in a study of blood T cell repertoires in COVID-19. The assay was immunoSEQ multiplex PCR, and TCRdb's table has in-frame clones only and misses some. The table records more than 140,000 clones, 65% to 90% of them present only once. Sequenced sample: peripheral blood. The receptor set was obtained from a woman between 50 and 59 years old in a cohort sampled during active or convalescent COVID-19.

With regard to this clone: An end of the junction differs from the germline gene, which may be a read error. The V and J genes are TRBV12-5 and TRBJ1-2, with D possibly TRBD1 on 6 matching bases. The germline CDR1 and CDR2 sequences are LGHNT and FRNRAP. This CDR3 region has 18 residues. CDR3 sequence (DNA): TGTGCTAGTGGTTTGGTGACCAGGGGCTTAGGTTCTAAGTATGGCTACACCTTC. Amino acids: CASGLVTRGLGSKYGYTF.

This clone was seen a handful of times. The CDR3 DNA reads TGTGCCAGCAGCCCCCGAGGGGGCGGCAATCAGCCCCAGCATTTT. Its protein product is CASSPRGGGNQPQHF. The V call is TRBV7-2, the J call TRBJ1-5; 7 nucleotides match TRBD1. Per the germline V gene, CDR1 is SGHTA and CDR2 is FQGNSA. The V gene end was trimmed by 5 bases and the J gene end by 2 bases; junction bases not matched to a gene: 6. This CDR3 has 15 amino acids. Using reference TRBV7-2 and TRBJ1-5 for the parts outside the CDR3, the full variable domain is GAGVSQSPSNKVTEKGKDVELRCDPISGHTALYWYRQSLGQGLEFLIYFQGNSAPDKSGLPSDRFSAERTGGSVSTLTIQRTQQEDSAVYLCASSPRGGGNQPQHFGDGTRLSIL.

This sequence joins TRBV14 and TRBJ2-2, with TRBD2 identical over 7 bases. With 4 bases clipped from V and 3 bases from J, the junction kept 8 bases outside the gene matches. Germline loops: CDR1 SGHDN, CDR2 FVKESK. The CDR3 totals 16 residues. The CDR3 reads CASSREALAYTGELFF. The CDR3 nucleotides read TGTGCCAGCAGCCGCGAAGCACTAGCGTACACCGGGGAGCTGTTTTTT.

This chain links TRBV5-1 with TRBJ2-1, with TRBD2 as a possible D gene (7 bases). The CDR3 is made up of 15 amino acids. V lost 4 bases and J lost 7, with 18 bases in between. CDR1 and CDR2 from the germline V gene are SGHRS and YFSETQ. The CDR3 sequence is CASSLSSGTGNEQFF. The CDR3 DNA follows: TGCGCCAGCAGCCTTTCTAGCGGAACAGGGAATGAGCAGTTCTTC. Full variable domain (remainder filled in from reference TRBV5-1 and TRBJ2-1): KAGVTQTPRYLIKTRGQQVTLSCSPISGHRSVSWYQQTPGQGLQFLFEYFSETQRNKGNFPGRFSGRQFSNSRSEMNVSTLELGDSALYLCASSLSSGTGNEQFFGPGTRLTVL.

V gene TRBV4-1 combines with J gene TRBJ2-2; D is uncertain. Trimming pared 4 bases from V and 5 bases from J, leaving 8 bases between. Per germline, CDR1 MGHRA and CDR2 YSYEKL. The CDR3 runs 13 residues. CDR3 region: CASSPEMTGELFF. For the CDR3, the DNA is TGCGCCAGCAGCCCCGAGATGACCGGGGAGCTGTTTTTT.

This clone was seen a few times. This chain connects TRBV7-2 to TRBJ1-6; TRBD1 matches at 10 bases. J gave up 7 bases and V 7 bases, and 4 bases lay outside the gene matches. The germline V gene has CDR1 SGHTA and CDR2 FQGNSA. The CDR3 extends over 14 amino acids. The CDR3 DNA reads TGTGCCAGCACACCGGGACAGGGGAATTCACCCCTCCACTTT. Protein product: CASTPGQGNSPLHF.

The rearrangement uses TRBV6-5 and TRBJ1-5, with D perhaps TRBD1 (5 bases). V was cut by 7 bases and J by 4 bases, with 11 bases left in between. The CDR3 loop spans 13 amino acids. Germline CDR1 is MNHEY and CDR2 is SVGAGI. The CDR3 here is CASKKTVNQPQHF. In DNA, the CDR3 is TGTGCCAGCAAGAAGACAGTGAATCAGCCCCAGCATTTT.

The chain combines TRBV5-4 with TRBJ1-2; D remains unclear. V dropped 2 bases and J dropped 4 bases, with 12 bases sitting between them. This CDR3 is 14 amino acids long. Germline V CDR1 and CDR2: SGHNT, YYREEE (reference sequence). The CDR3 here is CASSLGGGSYGYTF. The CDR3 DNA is TGTGCCAGCAGCTTAGGAGGAGGTAGCTATGGCTACACCTTC.

The CDR3 DNA reads as TGTGCCAGCGCACAGGGACCTAACTATGGCTACACCTTC. It yields the protein CASAQGPNYGYTF. The V and J genes are TRBV6-5 and TRBJ1-2; weak D call: TRBD1 (6 bases). Germline CDR1 is MNHEY and CDR2 is SVGAGI. The CDR3 spans 13 residues. V lost 8 bases and J lost 0, with 10 bases in between.

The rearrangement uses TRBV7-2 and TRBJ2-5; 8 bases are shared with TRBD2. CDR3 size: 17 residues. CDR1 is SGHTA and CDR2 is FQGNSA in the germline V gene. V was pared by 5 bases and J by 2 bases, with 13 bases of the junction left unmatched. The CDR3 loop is CASSPPPLIAGQETQYF. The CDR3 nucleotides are TGTGCCAGCAGCCCCCCTCCGTTGATAGCGGGACAAGAGACCCAGTACTTC. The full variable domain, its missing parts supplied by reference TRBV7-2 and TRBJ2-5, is GAGVSQSPSNKVTEKGKDVELRCDPISGHTALYWYRQSLGQGLEFLIYFQGNSAPDKSGLPSDRFSAERTGGSVSTLTIQRTQQEDSAVYLCASSPPPLIAGQETQYFGPGTRLLVL.

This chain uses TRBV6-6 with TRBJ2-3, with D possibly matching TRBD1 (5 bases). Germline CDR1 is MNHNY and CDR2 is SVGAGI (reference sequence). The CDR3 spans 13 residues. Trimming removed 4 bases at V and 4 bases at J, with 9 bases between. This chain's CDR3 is CASSFDRPDTQYF. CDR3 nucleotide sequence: TGTGCCAGCAGTTTTGACAGACCAGATACGCAGTATTTT.

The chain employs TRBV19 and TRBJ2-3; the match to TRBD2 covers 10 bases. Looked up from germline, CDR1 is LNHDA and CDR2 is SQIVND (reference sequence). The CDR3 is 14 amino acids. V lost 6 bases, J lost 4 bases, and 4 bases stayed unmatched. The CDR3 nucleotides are TGTGCCAGTAGGGTAGCGGGGGGCTCAGATACGCAGTATTTT. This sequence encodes CASRVAGGSDTQYF.

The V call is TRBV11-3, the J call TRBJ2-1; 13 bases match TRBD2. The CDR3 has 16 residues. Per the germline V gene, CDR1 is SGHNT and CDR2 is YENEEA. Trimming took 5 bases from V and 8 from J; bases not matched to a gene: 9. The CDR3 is CASSKTSGGGYDEQFF. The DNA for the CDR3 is TGTGCCAGCAGCAAAACTAGCGGGGGGGGTTACGATGAGCAGTTCTTC.

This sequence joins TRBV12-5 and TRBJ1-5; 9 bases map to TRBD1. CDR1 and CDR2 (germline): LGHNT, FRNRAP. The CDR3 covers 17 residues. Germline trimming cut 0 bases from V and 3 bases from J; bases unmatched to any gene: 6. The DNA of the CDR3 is TGTGCTAGTGGTTTGGTATTCGGACAGGGGAACAATCAGCCCCAGCATTTT. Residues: CASGLVFGQGNNQPQHF.

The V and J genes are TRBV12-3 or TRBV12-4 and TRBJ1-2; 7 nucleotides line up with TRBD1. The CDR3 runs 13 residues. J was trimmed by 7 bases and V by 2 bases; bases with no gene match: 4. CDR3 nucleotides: TGTGCCAGCAGTTTAAGGCAGGGGGGTGGCTACACCTTC. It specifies CASSLRQGGGYTF.

The CDR3 reads CASSIVAGGINEQFF. In DNA, the CDR3 is TGTGCCAGTAGTATAGTAGCGGGGGGAATCAATGAGCAGTTCTTC. The chain carries TRBV19 and TRBJ2-1; 10 nucleotides line up with TRBD2. The V gene end was trimmed by 1 base and the J gene end by 6 bases; junction bases not matched to a gene: 3. Looked up from germline, CDR1 is LNHDA and CDR2 is SQIVND (reference sequence). The CDR3 runs to 15 residues.

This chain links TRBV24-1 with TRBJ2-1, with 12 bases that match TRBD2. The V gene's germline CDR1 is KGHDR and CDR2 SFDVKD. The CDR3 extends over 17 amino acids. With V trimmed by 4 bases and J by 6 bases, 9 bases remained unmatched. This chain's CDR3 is CATSDHGLAGHTNEQFF. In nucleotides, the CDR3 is TGTGCCACCAGTGACCACGGACTAGCGGGGCACACCAATGAGCAGTTCTTC.

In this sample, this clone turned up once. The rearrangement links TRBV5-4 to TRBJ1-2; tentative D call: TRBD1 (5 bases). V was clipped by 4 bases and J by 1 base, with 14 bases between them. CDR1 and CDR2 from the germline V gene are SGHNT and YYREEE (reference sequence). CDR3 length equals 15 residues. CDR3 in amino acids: CASSPTTQVNYGYTF. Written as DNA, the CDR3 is TGTGCCAGCAGCCCTACTACACAGGTTAACTATGGCTACACCTTC.

The CDR3 sequence is CAISPRDSGNTGELFF. CDR3 bases: TGTGCCATCAGTCCCCGGGACAGTGGGAACACCGGGGAGCTGTTTTTT. This chain links TRBV10-3 with TRBJ2-2; 7 bases are a match to TRBD1. The CDR3 runs 16 residues. Germline V gene data show CDR1 as ENHRY and CDR2 as SYGVKD. Unmatched junction bases numbered 7, after V lost 5 bases and J lost 1 base.